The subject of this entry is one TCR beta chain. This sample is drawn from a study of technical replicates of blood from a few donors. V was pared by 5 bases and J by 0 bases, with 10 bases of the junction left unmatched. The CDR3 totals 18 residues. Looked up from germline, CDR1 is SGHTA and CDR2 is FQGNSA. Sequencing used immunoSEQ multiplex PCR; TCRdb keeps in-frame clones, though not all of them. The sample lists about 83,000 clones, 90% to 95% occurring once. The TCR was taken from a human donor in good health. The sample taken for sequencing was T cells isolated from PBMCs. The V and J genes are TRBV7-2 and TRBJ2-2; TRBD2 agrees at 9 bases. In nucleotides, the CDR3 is TGTGCCAGCAGCCCTCGGGTTAGCGGGAGCCCGAACACCGGGGAGCTGTTTTTT. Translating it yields CASSPRVSGSPNTGELFF.